These 7 T cell receptor beta chains originate from one sample sequenced in a study of T cells in Graves' hyperthyroidism and ophthalmopathy (dated by TCRdb to about 2019). The library was produced with multiplex PCR. The sequencer listed for this sample is Illumina HiSeq 2000. TCR beta CDR3 regions were amplified from RNA transcripts. A first-round RT-PCR of the TCR CDR3 used the HTBI primer set with the Qiagen OneStep RT-PCR kit. TCRdb reprocessing: public reads trimmed at Q25 with fastp, clones called with MiXCR, in-frame beta chains kept. Rows matching on CDR3 protein sequence are summarized as one entry with the most common DNA and genes. This sample gives 490,000 or so distinct CDR3 sequences in total; roughly a sixth of them show up just once. Clones ranked in the top ten supply around 32% of the sample. Sequenced input: blood. The receptors shown here come from a woman in her twenties or thirties with Graves' ophthalmopathy.

The sample holds many counts of this clonotype. This chain joins TRBV11-2 and TRBJ2-1; 11 bases match TRBD2. Per the germline V gene, CDR1 is SGHAT and CDR2 is FQNNGV. The V gene end was trimmed by 7 bases and the J gene end by 8 bases; junction bases not matched to a gene: 13. The CDR3 contains 16 residues. This CDR3 reads CASTYLLAGEGHEQFF. The CDR3 coding sequence is TGTGCCAGCACCTATTTACTAGCGGGAGAGGGGCATGAGCAGTTCTTC.

This clonotype was counted a few times. The J gene is TRBJ2-7, the V gene TRBV28; D gene ambiguous. CDR1 and CDR2 (germline): MDHEN, SYDVKM. V was shortened by 8 bases and J by 0 bases, with 8 bases between the two germline ends. This CDR3 is 12 amino acids long. CDR3 residues: CASGTDSYEQYF. The CDR3 DNA reads as TGTGCCAGCGGCACAGACTCCTACGAGCAGTACTTC.

This clonotype was counted ten times or more. This chain joins TRBV12-3 or TRBV12-4 and TRBJ2-5; no clear D gene. Deletions cut 6 bases from V and 2 bases from J, with 16 bases between. The CDR3 has 15 residues. CDR3 nucleotide sequence: TGTGCCAGCAGCCGGTCCCAAGGGAAACAAGAGACCCAGTACTTC. It yields the protein CASSRSQGKQETQYF.

This clonotype was counted at least ten times. The J gene is TRBJ2-7, the V gene TRBV7-9; no definite D call. CDR1 is SEHNR and CDR2 is FQNEAQ in the germline V gene (reference sequence). This CDR3 is built from 14 residues. V gave up 8 bases and J gave up 4 bases, with 18 bases separating them. As DNA, the CDR3 is TGTGCCAGCGATGCGGTAGGGTTGACTTACGAGCAGTACTTC. It yields the protein CASDAVGLTYEQYF.

The V and J genes are TRBV6-1 and TRBJ2-1, with D tentatively TRBD1 (5 bases). Germline V gene data show CDR1 as MNHNS and CDR2 as SASEGT. This CDR3 comprises 13 residues. Trimming cost V 0 bases and J 8 bases, with 8 bases left between them. The CDR3 coding sequence is TGTGCCAGCAGTGAAGCCTGGGGCTATGAGCAGTTCTTC. It codes for CASSEAWGYEQFF.

The chain links TRBV20-1 to TRBJ2-4, with 9 bases lining up with TRBD2. The germline gives CDR1 DFQATT, CDR2 SNEGSKA (reference sequence). This CDR3 contains 15 residues. J was trimmed by 3 bases and V by 0 bases; bases with no gene match: 3. The CDR3 sequence is CSARDIAGVKNIQYF. The CDR3 nucleotides are TGCAGTGCTAGAGATATAGCGGGAGTCAAAAACATTCAGTACTTC.

The V call is TRBV5-6, the J call TRBJ2-1, with 12 positions matching TRBD2. Germline V gene lookup returns CDR1 SGHDT and CDR2 YYEEEE. V dropped 2 bases and J dropped 5; count of bases not matched to a gene: 8. The CDR3 consists of 17 residues. The CDR3 bases are TGTGCCAGCAGCTTCCCGACTAGCGGGAGTCTGCACAATGAGCAGTTCTTC. It encodes CASSFPTSGSLHNEQFF. Full variable domain (outside the CDR3, taken from reference TRBV5-6 and TRBJ2-1): DAGVTQSPTHLIKTRGQQVTLRCSPKSGHDTVSWYQQALGQGPQFIFQYYEEEERQRGNFPDRFSGHQFPNYSSELNVNALLLGDSALYLCASSFPTSGSLHNEQFFGPGTRLTVL.